This TCR beta chain was obtained from a study of blood T cell repertoires in COVID-19. Study as a whole: Samples of COVID-19 (acute and convalescent) were obtained from the United States, Italy and Spain. Sources were T cells, B-cell-depleted T cells, or PBMCs; the material itself was cDNA or gDNA.

The authors' processing: Amplification from reference gene primers served as the basis for estimated nucleated cell counts. Produced via immunoSEQ multiplex PCR; TCRdb's table is partial and in-frame only. Clone size and V and J calls were adopted from that table, with D and trimming inferred from the DNA. The sample consists of around 70,000 clones, about 90% of them appearing once. Germline lookup yields CDR1 SGHRS and CDR2 YFSETQ. The length of the CDR3 is 15 residues. The germline V and J ends were trimmed by 0 bases and 7 bases, with 16 bases remaining between them. The V gene is TRBV5-1, the J gene TRBJ1-2; tentative D call: TRBD1 (6 bases). Sequenced sample: peripheral blood. The clonotype was recovered from a human donor in a cohort sampled during active COVID-19. Written as DNA, the CDR3 is TGCGCCAGCAGCTTGGCTCAGGGGCATACTGGTGGCTACACCTTC. It specifies CASSLAQGHTGGYTF. Based on the CDR3 plus reference TRBV5-1 and TRBJ1-2, the full variable domain is KAGVTQTPRYLIKTRGQQVTLSCSPISGHRSVSWYQQTPGQGLQFLFEYFSETQRNKGNFPGRFSGRQFSNSRSEMNVSTLELGDSALYLCASSLAQGHTGGYTFGSGTRLTVV.